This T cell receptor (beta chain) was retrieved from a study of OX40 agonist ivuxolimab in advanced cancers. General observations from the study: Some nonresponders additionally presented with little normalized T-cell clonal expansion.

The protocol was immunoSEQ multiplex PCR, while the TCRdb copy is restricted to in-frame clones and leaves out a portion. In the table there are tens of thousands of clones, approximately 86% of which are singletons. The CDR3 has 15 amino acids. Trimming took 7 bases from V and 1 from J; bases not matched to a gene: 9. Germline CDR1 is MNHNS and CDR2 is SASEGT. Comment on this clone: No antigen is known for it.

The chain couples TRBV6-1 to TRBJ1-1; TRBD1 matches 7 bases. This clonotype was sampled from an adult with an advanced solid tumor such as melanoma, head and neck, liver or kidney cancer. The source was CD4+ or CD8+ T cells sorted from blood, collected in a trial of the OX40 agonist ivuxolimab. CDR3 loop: CASTILGGKNTEAFF. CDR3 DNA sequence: TGTGCCAGCACTATCCTAGGGGGCAAGAACACTGAAGCTTTCTTT.